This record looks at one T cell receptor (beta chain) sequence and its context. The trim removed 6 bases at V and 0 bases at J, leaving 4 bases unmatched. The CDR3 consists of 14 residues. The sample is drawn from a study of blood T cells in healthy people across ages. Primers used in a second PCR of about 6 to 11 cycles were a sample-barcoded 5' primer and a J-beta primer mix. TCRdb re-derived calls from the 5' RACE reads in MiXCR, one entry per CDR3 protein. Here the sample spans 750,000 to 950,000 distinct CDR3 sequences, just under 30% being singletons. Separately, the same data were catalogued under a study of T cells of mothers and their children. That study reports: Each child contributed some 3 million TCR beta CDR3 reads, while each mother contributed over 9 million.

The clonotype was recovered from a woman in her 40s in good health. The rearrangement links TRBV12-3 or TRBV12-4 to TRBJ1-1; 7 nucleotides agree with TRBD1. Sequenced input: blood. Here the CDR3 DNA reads TGTGCCAGCAGAGGACAGGTGATGAACACTGAAGCTTTCTTT. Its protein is CASRGQVMNTEAFF.